This T cell receptor (beta chain) originates from a study of T cell clonotyping in hematopoietic cell transplantation. Overall study findings and caveats: Few recipient clonotypes overlapped donors; over 95% were de novo at given depth.

Germline-derived CDR1 and CDR2 are MDHEN and SYDVKM. Trimming cost V 3 bases and J 2 bases, with 14 bases left between them. CDR3 size: 16 residues. Measured with immunoSEQ multiplex PCR; TCRdb has only the in-frame clones, and not every one. The sample contains around 7,000 clones, around 94% of which appear only once. A note on this clone: No antigen is known for it.

The clonotype comes from a male patient in his sixties or seventies who had an allogeneic stem cell transplant from an unrelated donor, so T cells may come from the graft donor. Some clones in this sample may be carry-over from other donors' samples. The chain employs TRBV28 and TRBJ1-5, with D hard to call. Sample: peripheral blood mononuclear cells, taken 30 days after allogeneic stem cell transplant. The chain's CDR3 is CASSLEGLEGNQPQHF. The CDR3 bases are TGTGCCAGCAGTTTGGAGGGATTGGAGGGCAATCAGCCCCAGCATTTT.